The source of this T cell receptor beta chain is a study of T-cell reconstitution after alpha-beta-depleted transplantation in children. This sample's TCRbeta library carried unique molecular identifier barcodes. TCRdb redid the calling of the PCR reads with MiXCR, one entry per CDR3 protein. The table shows around 240,000 distinct CDR3 sequences, with roughly a tenth occurring only once. The table lists this clonotype with many counts. Source: PBMCs from the stem cell graft donor, taken from the stem cell graft. This clonotype was obtained from a human donor who donated a stem cell graft to a child with SCID.

The CDR3 bases are TGTGCCAGCCATTCCGGGGGGGAAAAACTGTTTTTT. Its protein is CASHSGGEKLFF. The V gene is TRBV28, the J gene TRBJ1-4; weak D call: TRBD1 (5 bases). Germline loops: CDR1 MDHEN, CDR2 SYDVKM. This CDR3 has 12 amino acids. The V and J ends lost 8 bases and 8 bases respectively, with 12 bases between them.